These T cell receptor beta chains were read from a single sample in a study of cytomegalovirus exposure and HLA in healthy donors. Only in-frame clones appear in the TCRdb table, and some are missing; sequencing was by immunoSEQ multiplex PCR. Among about 180,000 clones listed, about four fifths were seen once. The sequenced sample was PBMCs. The source is a boy aged 2 to 10 in good health and CMV-seronegative. CDR3s include the opening cysteine and the closing phenylalanine or tryptophan. Fields, in order: clone size, D gene, V gene, CDR3 length, J gene, CDR3 DNA, CDR3 protein. The D gene is left open where the match is weak. Not every row has a clone size; where given, it reads once, few, many or a size class.

>.|.|TRBV11-3|14|TRBJ2-1
TGTGCCAGCAGCTTGGGGAGAACTGGCAATGAGCAGTTCTTC
CASSLGRTGNEQFF
>.|.|TRBV18|13|TRBJ2-7
TGTGCCAGCTCACCCGGGGGGCGGGGCGAGCAGTACTTC
CASSPGGRGEQYF
>.|TRBD1|TRBV10-3|15|TRBJ1-3
TGTGCCACGACGACAGGGTCCAACTCTGGAAACACCATATATTTT
CATTTGSNSGNTIYF
>.|.|TRBV15|16|TRBJ1-5
TGTGCCACCAGTATTACAGGGCAAGGGAGCAATCAGCCCCAGCATTTT
CATSITGQGSNQPQHF
>.|TRBD2|TRBV2|16|TRBJ2-7
TGTGCCAGCATGGGGCGTGGACTAGCGGGGACCTACGAGCAGTACTTC
CASMGRGLAGTYEQYF
>.|.|TRBV27|13|TRBJ2-2
TGTGCCAGCAGTTGGGACTTTACCGGGGAGCTGTTTTTT
CASSWDFTGELFF
>once|.|TRBV9|16|TRBJ1-2
TGTGCCAGCAGCGCCCCAGCACAGGATTCTAACTATGGCTACACCTTC
CASSAPAQDSNYGYTF
>.|.|TRBV19|15|TRBJ1-5
TGTGCCAGTAGTATCGGTCTGAGGAGCAATCAGCCCCAGCATTTT
CASSIGLRSNQPQHF
>.|TRBD1|TRBV25-1|16|TRBJ2-1
TGTGCCAGCAGTGATTGGGGACAGGGCTCCTACAATGAGCAGTTCTTC
CASSDWGQGSYNEQFF
>few|TRBD2|TRBV7-6|16|TRBJ2-1
TGTGCCAGCAGCTTCGATACTAGCGGGACCTACAATGAGCAGTTCTTC
CASSFDTSGTYNEQFF
>.|.|TRBV28|12|TRBJ2-7
TGTGCCAGCTGGTCCGGAGACTACGAGCAGTACTTC
CASWSGDYEQYF
>.|TRBD1|TRBV6-5|14|TRBJ2-3
TGTGCCAGCAGGAGGGGGCTTCTCACAGATACGCAGTATTTT
CASRRGLLTDTQYF
>.|TRBD1|TRBV5-1|14|TRBJ2-7
TGCGCCAGCAGCTTGGTTTCAGGGGGCCGCGAGCAGTACTTC
CASSLVSGGREQYF
>.|.|TRBV15|16|TRBJ1-2
TGTGCCGCCAGCAAGGGGGGGCAGGGATCGAACTATGGCTACACCTTC
CAASKGGQGSNYGYTF
>.|TRBD2|TRBV19|15|TRBJ2-1
TGTGCCAGTAGTAAAAGCGGGAGCACCTACAATGAGCAGTTCTTC
CASSKSGSTYNEQFF
>.|.|TRBV7-9|13|TRBJ2-6
TGTGCCAGCAGCTTAGTTGGCCCTAACGTCCTGACTTTC
CASSLVGPNVLTF
>once|TRBD1|TRBV7-6|16|TRBJ2-1
TGTGCCAGCAGCTTAACTACCGGGACAGATTACAATGAGCAGTTCTTC
CASSLTTGTDYNEQFF
>.|TRBD1|TRBV6-1|15|TRBJ1-5
TGTGCCAGCAGTCGTGGGGGACAGGGCAATCAGCCCCAGCATTTT
CASSRGGQGNQPQHF
>.|TRBD2|TRBV2|15|TRBJ2-7
TGTGCCAGCAGAGGTACTAGCGGGGGGCCCTACGAGCAGTACTTC
CASRGTSGGPYEQYF
>.|.|TRBV5-1|14|TRBJ2-2
TGCGCCAGCAGCACACAGGGGAACACCGGGGAGCTGTTTTTT
CASSTQGNTGELFF
>.|TRBD1|TRBV6-5|14|TRBJ1-1
TGTGCCAGCAGTCACAGGGGGGGAAACACTGAAGCTTTCTTT
CASSHRGGNTEAFF
>.|.|TRBV6-5|12|TRBJ2-3
TGTGCCAGCACCGAGGGCACAGATACGCAGTATTTT
CASTEGTDTQYF
>.|TRBD2|TRBV5-6|16|TRBJ2-1
TGTGCCAGCAGCTTGGGGCTAGCGGGATGGTACAATGAGCAGTTCTTC
CASSLGLAGWYNEQFF
>.|TRBD2|TRBV29-1|11|TRBJ2-1
TGCATTGGCGGGAGTTTGGATGAGCAGTTCTTC
CIGGSLDEQFF
>.|.|TRBV29-1|11|TRBJ2-7
TGCAGCGTACGACAGCTCTACGAGCAGTACTTC
CSVRQLYEQYF
>.|.|TRBV2|12|TRBJ2-7
TGTGCCAGCACTGTACAGAGTCCCGAGCAGTACTTC
CASTVQSPEQYF
>.|TRBD1|TRBV7-9|14|TRBJ2-7
TGTGCCAGCACCGTCCGGGACAGGGTGTACGAGCAGTACTTC
CASTVRDRVYEQYF
>.|TRBD1|TRBV25-1|17|TRBJ2-7
TGTGCCAGCAGCGCCGGTGCAGGGGGATATCAATCCTACGAGCAGTACTTC
CASSAGAGGYQSYEQYF
>.|.|TRBV5-1|14|TRBJ1-2
TGCGCCAGCAGCTCTAAGGACGGCTGGAGGGGCTACACCTTC
CASSSKDGWRGYTF
>.|.|TRBV5-1|16|TRBJ2-3
TGCGCCAGCAGCTTGGATCTAGCCTTAAGCACAGATACGCAGTATTTT
CASSLDLALSTDTQYF